The 17 T cell receptor beta chains listed next were all sequenced from one sample in a study of T-cell reconstitution after alpha-beta-depleted transplantation in children. During its preparation, the TCRbeta library received unique molecular identifiers. Each CDR3 protein is one row after TCRdb ran MiXCR on the PCR reads. The sample shows 400,000 to 500,000 distinct CDR3 sequences, roughly a tenth of them seen only once. Specimen: PBMCs from the stem cell graft donor, collected from the stem cell graft. The receptor set was obtained from a human donor who donated a stem cell graft to a child with acute myeloid leukemia.

In its sample, this clonotype was seen a few times. The rearrangement links TRBV6-4 to TRBJ2-1; possibly TRBD2 for D (6 bases). The V end was cut by 6 bases, the J end by 4 bases, with 10 bases between. The CDR3 spans 13 residues. The germline V gene encodes CDR1 MRHNA and CDR2 SNTAGT. CDR3 DNA: TGTGCCAGCAGGCGGGATATGTACAATGAGCAGTTCTTC. The encoded protein is CASRRDMYNEQFF.

V and J are TRBV24-1 and TRBJ2-3; 11 bases are shared with TRBD1. The CDR3 sequence is 15 residues long. From germline, CDR1 is KGHDR and CDR2 SFDVKD. V was clipped by 2 bases and J by 6 bases; unmatched bases: 3. As DNA, the CDR3 is TGTGCCACCAGTGATTCCGGGACAGGGGGTGATACGCAGTATTTT. Residues: CATSDSGTGGDTQYF.

This clonotype appeared a few times. The V call is TRBV7-8, the J call TRBJ2-2, with a weak D call TRBD2 (6 bases). V gave up 6 bases and J gave up 4 bases, with 15 bases separating them. Per germline, CDR1 SGHVS and CDR2 FQNEAQ. The CDR3 runs 15 residues. CDR3 coding DNA: TGTGCCAGCAGGCCCAGACTAGGCATCACCGGGGAGCTGTTTTTT. It yields the protein CASRPRLGITGELFF. Full variable domain (remainder filled in from reference TRBV7-8 and TRBJ2-2): GAGVSQSPRYKVAKRGQDVALRCDPISGHVSLFWYQQALGQGPEFLTYFQNEAQLDKSGLPSDRFFAERPEGSVSTLKIQRTQQEDSAVYLCASRPRLGITGELFFGEGSRLTVL.

As regards this clonotype: A much larger clone lies a single base off, so this may be a read error. This chain connects TRBV7-8 to TRBJ2-6; TRBD1 is a possible D gene (5 bases). Germline assignment: CDR1 SGHVS and CDR2 FQNEAQ. CDR3 length equals 15 residues. The CDR3 here is CASSSRVFGANGLTF. The CDR3 DNA is TGTGCCAGCAGCTCCAGGGTATTTGGGGCCAACGGCCTGACTTTC.

This clonotype was seen many times. This CDR3 reads CSAFDRGRGGYTF. CDR3 nucleotide sequence: TGCAGTGCCTTCGACAGGGGGCGGGGTGGCTACACCTTC. The V call is TRBV20-1, the J call TRBJ1-2; 10 nucleotides line up with TRBD1. The trim removed 6 bases at V and 7 bases at J, leaving 8 bases unmatched. Germline V gene sequence: CDR1 DFQATT, CDR2 SNEGSKA (reference sequence). The CDR3 is 13 residues long.

The chain is built from TRBV2 and TRBJ2-1; 7 nucleotides line up with TRBD2. CDR1 SNHLY and CDR2 FYNNEI come from the germline V gene. This CDR3 is built from 17 residues. V lost 8 bases, J lost 5 bases, and 18 bases stayed unmatched. For the CDR3, the DNA is TGTGCCAGCTTTCCCCCGGACTTCCTGGGGAGGGACAATGAGCAGTTCTTC. It codes for CASFPPDFLGRDNEQFF.

This clonotype has at least ten counts. This chain links TRBV9 with TRBJ1-1; 10 positions match TRBD1. Germline values: CDR1 SGDLS, CDR2 YYNGEE. The CDR3 totals 17 residues. V gave up 0 bases and J gave up 8 bases; unmatched junction bases: 13. The CDR3: CASSVDIGVGQGTEAFF. The CDR3 bases are TGTGCCAGCAGCGTAGATATTGGGGTGGGACAGGGGACCGAAGCTTTCTTT. The variable domain in full, completed from reference TRBV9 and TRBJ1-1, reads DSGVTQTPKHLITATGQRVTLRCSPRSGDLSVYWYQQSLDQGLQFLIQYYNGEERAKGNILERFSAQQFPDLHSELNLSSLELGDSALYFCASSVDIGVGQGTEAFFGQGTRLTVV.

This clonotype was observed a few times. The V and J genes are TRBV20-1 and TRBJ2-3; 7 bases fit TRBD1. The CDR3 sequence is 14 residues long. V was pared by 8 bases and J by 1 base, with 9 bases of the junction left unmatched. The germline V gene has CDR1 DFQATT and CDR2 SNEGSKA (reference sequence). CDR3 sequence reads: CSRSDRMGTDTQYF. The CDR3 DNA is TGCAGTCGCTCGGACAGGATGGGCACAGATACGCAGTATTTT.

This clonotype was seen a few times. This rearrangement joins TRBV5-1 to TRBJ1-4; possible D gene TRBD1, 6 bases. Germline values: CDR1 SGHRS, CDR2 YFSETQ. V was shortened by 0 bases and J by 0 bases, with 12 bases between the two germline ends. CDR3 length: 17 residues. For the CDR3, the DNA is TGCGCCAGCAGCTTGGCCGGGGGGGCTGCAACTAATGAAAAACTGTTTTTT. This encodes CASSLAGGAATNEKLFF.

The rearrangement joins TRBV3-1 to TRBJ1-1; D is possibly TRBD1 (6 bases). Trimming took 0 bases from V and 3 from J, leaving 11 bases between them. This CDR3 contains 15 residues. Germline V gene sequence: CDR1 LGHDT, CDR2 YNNKEL (reference sequence). CDR3 in amino acids: CASSQDPRGHTEAFF. In DNA, the CDR3 is TGTGCCAGCAGCCAAGATCCCCGGGGGCACACTGAAGCTTTCTTT.

Many counts were recorded for this clonotype. The V and J genes are TRBV27 and TRBJ1-1; D ambiguous. V lost 4 bases to trimming and J lost 0 bases, with 9 bases between them. This CDR3 spans 14 amino acids. Per the germline V gene, CDR1 is MNHEY and CDR2 is SMNVEV (reference sequence). The CDR3: CASSSLGMNTEAFF. CDR3 in DNA: TGTGCCAGCAGTTCATTGGGCATGAACACTGAAGCTTTCTTT.

The chain employs TRBV12-3 or TRBV12-4 and TRBJ1-2; a weak D match, TRBD1 (6 bases). CDR3 size: 14 residues. V lost 5 bases and J 5 bases, leaving 15 bases between the germline ends. CDR3 sequence (DNA): TGTGCCAGCAGTCCGGGGTGGACAGCTTATGGCTACACCTTC. Translating it yields CASSPGWTAYGYTF.

The J gene is TRBJ1-2, the V gene TRBV6-1, with a weak D call TRBD1 (5 bases). V was shortened by 6 bases and J by 0 bases, with 11 bases between the two germline ends. Germline V CDR1 and CDR2: MNHNS, SASEGT. The CDR3 totals 14 residues. This CDR3 reads CASRSTAANYGYTF. The CDR3 DNA sequence: TGTGCCAGCAGGTCGACAGCCGCTAACTATGGCTACACCTTC.

Many counts were recorded for this clonotype. The chain couples TRBV4-1 to TRBJ2-5; TRBD1 or TRBD2 may be the D gene (5 bases each). Germline V gene lookup returns CDR1 MGHRA and CDR2 YSYEKL. The CDR3 length is 16 residues. V was pared by 0 bases and J by 4 bases, with 15 bases between. The CDR3 DNA sequence: TGCGCCAGCAGCCAAGATGTTTGGGGGATGGGAGAGACCCAGTACTTC. Protein: CASSQDVWGMGETQYF.

This clonotype was seen many times. The chain has TRBV2 and TRBJ2-1; D remains ambiguous. The germline CDR1 and CDR2 sequences are SNHLY and FYNNEI. The CDR3 length is 13 residues. Trimming took off 7 bases at V and 4 bases at J, with 11 bases between the two ends. The CDR3 nucleotides read TGTGCCAGCAATGGGGAATTATACAATGAGCAGTTCTTC. Protein product: CASNGELYNEQFF.

V gene TRBV4-2 combines with J gene TRBJ2-2, with 8 positions matching TRBD2. The germline V gene has CDR1 LGHNA and CDR2 YNFKEQ. V lost 0 bases and J lost 0; bases outside the gene matches: 6. The CDR3 has 18 residues. CDR3 protein: CASSQDLIAGSNTGELFF. The CDR3 nucleotides read TGTGCCAGCAGCCAAGATCTGATAGCGGGGTCGAACACCGGGGAGCTGTTTTTT.

The rearrangement uses TRBV5-6 and TRBJ2-1, with 11 bases that match TRBD1. This CDR3 is 14 amino acids long. Germline V gives CDR1 SGHDT, CDR2 YYEEEE. V lost 5 bases, J lost 7 bases, and 5 bases stayed unmatched. The CDR3 DNA is TGTGCCAGCAGATACGGACAGGGGGCGAATGAGCAGTTCTTC. It codes for CASRYGQGANEQFF.